One and the same sample provided the 10 T cell receptor beta chains below, sequenced in a study of T-cell memory formation after mild COVID-19. TCRdb re-analysed the 5' RACE reads in MiXCR, keeping a single row per CDR3 protein. The sample comprises approximately 180,000 distinct CDR3 sequences, approximately 16% of which are singletons, and more than 2% rests with the top ten. Sequencing was done on a sample of PBMCs or a T cell subset sorted from them (not recorded which). These receptors came from an adult woman who had mild COVID-19 (a few samples of this study predate the infection). Cell type and time point are not known.

Only a few counts were recorded for this clonotype. The chain is built from TRBV19 and TRBJ1-4; 10 bases line up with TRBD1. The length of the CDR3 is 14 residues. Looked up from germline, CDR1 is LNHDA and CDR2 is SQIVND (reference sequence). V trimming: 6 bases; J trimming: 8 bases; junction bases outside the gene matches: 6. The CDR3 DNA sequence: TGTGCCAGTAGATCGGACAGGGGGAGGGAAAAACTGTTTTTT. Amino acids: CASRSDRGREKLFF.

At least ten counts were recorded for this clonotype. The chain recombines TRBV12-3 or TRBV12-4 with TRBJ2-1, with 9 bases lining up with TRBD1. This CDR3 is built from 19 residues. The ends lost 4 bases at V and 0 bases at J; junction bases unmatched: 13. CDR3 bases: TGTGCCAGCAGTTCCCCGGGACAGGGTCTGAGTACCTCCTACAATGAGCAGTTCTTC. Translating it yields CASSSPGQGLSTSYNEQFF.

The CDR3 sequence: CASSQSTGTSPLHF. In DNA form, the CDR3 reads TGTGCCAGCAGCCAATCCACCGGGACTTCACCCCTCCACTTT. The chain carries TRBV2 and TRBJ1-6; TRBD1 might be the D (5 bases). This CDR3 is 14 amino acids long. V lost 6 bases to trimming and J lost 9 bases, with 15 bases between them. In germline, CDR1 is SNHLY, CDR2 FYNNEI.

This clonotype was observed a few times. The chain is built from TRBV6-2 or TRBV6-3 and TRBJ2-2, with 12 bases that match TRBD2. The CDR3 is 15 amino acids. V trimming: 6 bases; J trimming: 6 bases; junction bases outside the gene matches: 5. The germline V gene encodes CDR1 MNHEY and CDR2 SVGEGT. This chain's CDR3 is CASRTSGRRAGELFF. The DNA of the CDR3 is TGTGCCAGCAGGACTAGCGGGAGACGGGCCGGGGAGCTGTTTTTT.

V gene TRBV5-1 combines with J gene TRBJ2-6; 7 bases match TRBD2. From germline, CDR1 is SGHRS and CDR2 YFSETQ. J gave up 4 bases and V 5 bases, and 15 bases lay outside the gene matches. This CDR3 is 18 amino acids long. CDR3 coding DNA: TGCGCCAGCAGTCCAGGACTAGGAGGCAGTCTGGGGGCCAACGTCCTGACTTTC. Its protein product is CASSPGLGGSLGANVLTF.

The chain recombines TRBV4-2 with TRBJ2-7; D is unresolved. Per the germline V gene, CDR1 is LGHNA and CDR2 is YNFKEQ. V gave up 1 base and J gave up 3 bases, with 7 bases separating them. The CDR3 covers 13 residues. The CDR3 loop reads CASSQGADYEQYF. The CDR3 coding sequence is TGTGCCAGCAGCCAAGGGGCGGACTACGAGCAGTACTTC.

There are a few counts of this clonotype. The J gene is TRBJ2-3, the V gene TRBV18; 8 bases are shared with TRBD1. The V and J ends lost 5 bases and 0 bases, in that order; junction bases with no gene match: 7. Per the germline V gene, CDR1 is KGHSH and CDR2 is LQKENI. The CDR3 is 16 amino acids. CDR3 DNA: TGTGCCAGCTCATCTTACGGACAGGGAAGCACAGATACGCAGTATTTT. This encodes CASSSYGQGSTDTQYF.

V usage is TRBV5-5 and J usage is TRBJ2-1, with D possibly being TRBD2 (5 bases). This CDR3 spans 15 amino acids. V was shortened by 0 bases and J by 6 bases, with 13 bases between the two germline ends. The germline V gene has CDR1 SGHKS and CDR2 YYEKEE (reference sequence). CDR3 sequence reads: CASSLEALGINEQFF. DNA for the CDR3: TGTGCCAGCAGCTTGGAGGCACTAGGAATCAATGAGCAGTTCTTC.

This clonotype was seen a handful of times. V is TRBV6-5 and J is TRBJ1-2; 12 bases match TRBD1. This CDR3 contains 14 residues. CDR1 is MNHEY and CDR2 is SVGAGI in the germline V gene. The junction had 6 bases not matched to a gene; V was cut back by 5 bases and J by 8 bases. CDR3 residues: CASSGTGGFSGYTF. The CDR3 nucleotides read TGTGCCAGCAGTGGGACAGGGGGCTTCTCGGGCTACACCTTC.

This clonotype came up a few times. The chain joins TRBV20-1 to TRBJ1-1; D remains unclear. Trimming took 0 bases from V and 4 from J, leaving 9 bases between them. The CDR3 sequence is 13 residues long. The germline V gene encodes CDR1 DFQATT and CDR2 SNEGSKA (reference sequence). The CDR3 loop reads CSARDQVATEAFF. CDR3 bases: TGCAGTGCTAGAGATCAGGTAGCCACTGAAGCTTTCTTT.